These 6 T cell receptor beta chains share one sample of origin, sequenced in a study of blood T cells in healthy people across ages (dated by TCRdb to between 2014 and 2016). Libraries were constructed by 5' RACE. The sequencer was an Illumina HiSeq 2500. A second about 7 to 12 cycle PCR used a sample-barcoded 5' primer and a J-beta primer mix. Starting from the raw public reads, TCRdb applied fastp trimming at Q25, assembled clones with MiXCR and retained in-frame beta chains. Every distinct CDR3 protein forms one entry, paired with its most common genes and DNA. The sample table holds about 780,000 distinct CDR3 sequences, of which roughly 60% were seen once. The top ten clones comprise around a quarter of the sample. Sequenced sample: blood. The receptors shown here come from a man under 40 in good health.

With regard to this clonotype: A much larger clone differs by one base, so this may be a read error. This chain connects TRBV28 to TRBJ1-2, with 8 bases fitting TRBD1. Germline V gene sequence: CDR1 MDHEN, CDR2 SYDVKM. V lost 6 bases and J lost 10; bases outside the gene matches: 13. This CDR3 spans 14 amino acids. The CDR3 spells CASSEMTGETDYTF. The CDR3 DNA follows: TGTGCCAGCAGCGAAATGACAGGGGAGACTGACTACACCTTC.

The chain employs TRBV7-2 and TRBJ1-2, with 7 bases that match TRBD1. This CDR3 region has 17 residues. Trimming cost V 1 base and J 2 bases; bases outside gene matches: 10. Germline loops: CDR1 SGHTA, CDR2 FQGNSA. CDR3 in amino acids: CASSLEGNRGQNYGYTF. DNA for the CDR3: TGTGCCAGCAGCTTAGAAGGGAACAGGGGCCAAAACTATGGCTACACCTTC.

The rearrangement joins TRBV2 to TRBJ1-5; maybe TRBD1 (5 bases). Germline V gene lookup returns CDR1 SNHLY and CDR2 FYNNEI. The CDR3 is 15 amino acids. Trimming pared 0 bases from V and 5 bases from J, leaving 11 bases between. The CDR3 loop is CASSEAGARDQPQHF. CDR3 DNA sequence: TGTGCCAGCAGTGAAGCAGGGGCCAGAGATCAGCCCCAGCATTTT.

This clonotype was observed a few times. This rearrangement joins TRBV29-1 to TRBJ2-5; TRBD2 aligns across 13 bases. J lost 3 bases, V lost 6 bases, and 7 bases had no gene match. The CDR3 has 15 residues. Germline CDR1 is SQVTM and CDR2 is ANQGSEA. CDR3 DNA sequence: TGCAGCGTGGGGACTAGCGGGGTCGGAGAAGAGACCCAGTACTTC. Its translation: CSVGTSGVGEETQYF.

The CDR3 DNA follows: TGCAGCGTTGACTGGGCGGGTTTGGGGGAGACCCAGTACTTC. This codes for CSVDWAGLGETQYF. This rearrangement joins TRBV29-1 to TRBJ2-5; a weak D match, TRBD2 (5 bases). Germline assignment: CDR1 SQVTM and CDR2 ANQGSEA. V lost 3 bases to trimming and J lost 5 bases, with 16 bases between them. The CDR3 loop spans 14 amino acids.

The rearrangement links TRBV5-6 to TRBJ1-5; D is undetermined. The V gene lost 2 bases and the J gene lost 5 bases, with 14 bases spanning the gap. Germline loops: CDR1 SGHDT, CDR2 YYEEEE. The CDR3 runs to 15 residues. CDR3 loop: CASSFKGFGYQPQHF. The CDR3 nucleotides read TGTGCCAGCAGCTTTAAGGGTTTCGGGTATCAGCCCCAGCATTTT.